What follows are 25 T cell receptor beta chains derived from one specimen sequenced in a study of shared clonotypes between healthy human individuals. TCRdb's table, derived via immunoSEQ multiplex PCR, lists solely in-frame clones and lacks some. The repertoire holds about 690,000 clones, with 90% as singletons. The sequencing sample was made of memory CD8+ T cells from PBMCs. Subset specified: CD45RO+ cells pooled with CCR7-negative TemRA cells. The origin of the receptors is a man aged 18 to 35 in good health. Some clones in this sample may be carry-over from other donors' samples.

This clone has just one count. The chain employs TRBV11-2 and TRBJ2-1; no definite D call. V gave up 5 bases and J gave up 1 base, with 15 bases separating them. From germline, CDR1 is SGHAT and CDR2 FQNNGV. The CDR3 is 16 residues long. The CDR3 spells CASSPPAWESYNEQFF. CDR3 nucleotides: TGTGCCAGCAGCCCACCGGCGTGGGAATCCTACAATGAGCAGTTCTTC.

This chain connects TRBV4-3 to TRBJ2-7; 8 bases are shared with TRBD2. The trim removed 0 bases at V and 9 bases at J, leaving 10 bases unmatched. Germline V gene sequence: CDR1 LGHNA, CDR2 YSLEER. This CDR3 contains 15 residues. CDR3 in amino acids: CASSQEASGSRRQYF. The CDR3 coding sequence is TGCGCCAGCAGCCAAGAGGCGAGCGGGAGTCGCAGGCAGTACTTC.

The CDR3: CSALDVAEAFF. The CDR3 coding sequence is TGCAGCGCTTTGGACGTCGCTGAAGCTTTCTTT. The chain combines TRBV29-1 with TRBJ1-1; D uncertain. Germline CDR1 SQVTM, CDR2 ANQGSEA. Trimming cost V 7 bases and J 6 bases, with 12 bases left between them. This CDR3 has 11 amino acids.

The chain uses TRBV15 and TRBJ2-3, with TRBD1 matching over 11 bases. Germline V gene data show CDR1 as LNHNV and CDR2 as YYDKDF (reference sequence). V gave up 6 bases and J gave up 4 bases; unmatched junction bases: 3. The CDR3 totals 14 residues. This CDR3 reads CATRRTGGPDTQYF. In nucleotides, the CDR3 is TGTGCCACCAGGAGGACAGGGGGCCCAGATACGCAGTATTTT.

This chain uses TRBV6-1 with TRBJ2-3, with no clear D. V shed 7 bases and J shed 3 bases, with 11 bases lying between them. The CDR3 consists of 13 residues. Germline values: CDR1 MNHNS, CDR2 SASEGT. Here the CDR3 DNA reads TGTGCCAGCATGAGGACCCCAACAGATACGCAGTATTTT. Translating gives CASMRTPTDTQYF.

In its sample, this clone was seen a few times. The genes are TRBV4-3 and TRBJ2-1; D perhaps matches TRBD2 (5 bases). Trimming left V 0 bases short and J 6 bases short, with 12 bases between. This CDR3 contains 15 residues. Germline values: CDR1 LGHNA, CDR2 YSLEER. The CDR3 bases are TGCGCCAGCAGCCAAGATAGTGGACGGGGCAATGAGCAGTTCTTC. This codes for CASSQDSGRGNEQFF.

V gene TRBV27 combines with J gene TRBJ1-5; no firm D call. CDR1 MNHEY and CDR2 SMNVEV come from the germline V gene (reference sequence). This CDR3 has 16 residues. Trimming shortened V by 1 base and J by 0 bases, and 10 bases separated the two germline ends. This chain's CDR3 is CASSLLSPNSNQPQHF. The CDR3 DNA sequence: TGTGCCAGCAGTTTATTGTCACCGAATAGCAATCAGCCCCAGCATTTT.

The genes are TRBV18 and TRBJ1-2; TRBD1 matches 9 bases. The J segment lost 0 bases and the V segment lost 0 bases, leaving 8 bases of the junction unmatched. This CDR3 has 18 residues. Per germline, CDR1 KGHSH and CDR2 LQKENI. DNA for the CDR3: TGTGCCAGCTCACCACCGCGGGGACAGGGCGATGCTAACTATGGCTACACCTTC. Its translation: CASSPPRGQGDANYGYTF.

The chain has TRBV30 and TRBJ2-2, with a weak D call TRBD1 (6 bases). CDR1 and CDR2 from the germline V gene are GTSNPN and SVGIG (reference sequence). This CDR3 has 12 amino acids. CDR3 residues: CTLWDNDGELFF. The CDR3 bases are TGTACCCTCTGGGACAACGACGGGGAGCTGTTTTTT.

The V and J genes are TRBV10-3 and TRBJ2-1; a weak D match, TRBD1 (6 bases). The CDR3 has 18 amino acids. Trimming took off 6 bases at V and 5 bases at J, with 26 bases between the two ends. CDR1 and CDR2 from the germline V gene are ENHRY and SYGVKD. This CDR3 is CAISYYSQGTIGDNEQFF. The CDR3 DNA reads as TGTGCCATCAGCTATTACTCACAGGGAACAATCGGAGACAATGAGCAGTTCTTC.

The rearrangement uses TRBV29-1 and TRBJ1-1, with D unresolved. The CDR3 runs 12 residues. V gave up 4 bases and J gave up 0 bases, with 6 bases separating them. Germline V gene sequence: CDR1 SQVTM, CDR2 ANQGSEA. The CDR3 spells CSVVWLNTEAFF. The CDR3 DNA follows: TGCAGCGTTGTTTGGTTGAACACTGAAGCTTTCTTT.

The chain joins TRBV9 to TRBJ1-2; D not resolved. Germline V gene data show CDR1 as SGDLS and CDR2 as YYNGEE. Trimming took 4 bases from V and 1 from J, leaving 11 bases between them. CDR3 length equals 14 residues. This CDR3 is CASSPLDLNYGYTF. The CDR3 DNA reads as TGTGCCAGCAGCCCTCTGGACCTTAACTATGGCTACACCTTC. Filled out from reference TRBV9 and TRBJ1-2, the complete variable domain reads DSGVTQTPKHLITATGQRVTLRCSPRSGDLSVYWYQQSLDQGLQFLIQYYNGEERAKGNILERFSAQQFPDLHSELNLSSLELGDSALYFCASSPLDLNYGYTFGSGTRLTVV.

The table lists this clone with a count of one. This chain links TRBV7-9 with TRBJ2-5; 8 bases fit TRBD2. Germline V gene lookup returns CDR1 SEHNR and CDR2 FQNEAQ (reference sequence). V trimming: 5 bases; J trimming: 5 bases; junction bases outside the gene matches: 10. The CDR3 contains 15 residues. The chain's CDR3 is CASSPSGRGSETQYF. CDR3 in DNA: TGTGCCAGCAGCCCGAGCGGGAGAGGGTCGGAGACCCAGTACTTC.

This chain links TRBV7-2 with TRBJ2-7, with 7 bases aligning to TRBD1. CDR3 size: 14 residues. Trimming at V came to 1 base and at J to 5 bases, leaving 5 bases not matched to a gene. Germline V gene sequence: CDR1 SGHTA, CDR2 FQGNSA. In DNA, the CDR3 is TGTGCCAGCAGCTTAGACAGGGGATACCACGAGCAGTACTTC. Its translation: CASSLDRGYHEQYF.

This chain uses TRBV4-3 with TRBJ2-1; TRBD2 matches 12 bases. From germline, CDR1 is LGHNA and CDR2 YSLEER. V shed 3 bases and J 2 bases; nucleotides not matched to a gene: 2. The CDR3 covers 16 residues. CDR3 amino acids: CASSHSSGRAYNEQFF. CDR3 sequence (DNA): TGCGCCAGCAGCCATTCTAGCGGGAGGGCCTACAATGAGCAGTTCTTC.

This chain joins TRBV19 and TRBJ1-1; weak D call: TRBD1 (5 bases). V dropped 3 bases and J dropped 6 bases, with 14 bases sitting between them. Germline V gene lookup returns CDR1 LNHDA and CDR2 SQIVND (reference sequence). The CDR3 covers 14 residues. CDR3 region: CASSIWQGKAEAFF. CDR3 in DNA: TGTGCCAGTAGTATCTGGCAGGGAAAGGCTGAAGCTTTCTTT. The full variable domain, rest sourced from reference TRBV19 and TRBJ1-1, is DGGITQSPKYLFRKEGQNVTLSCEQNLNHDAMYWYRQDPGQGLRLIYYSQIVNDFQKGDIAEGYSVSREKKESFPLTVTSAQKNPTAFYLCASSIWQGKAEAFFGQGTRLTVV.

The gene calls are TRBV12-5 and TRBJ2-2; 12 bases line up with TRBD2. Germline trimming cut 1 base from V and 4 bases from J; bases unmatched to any gene: 13. Germline V gene sequence: CDR1 LGHNT, CDR2 FRNRAP. The CDR3 sequence is 20 residues long. The CDR3 loop is CASGLAPMVLAGGTTGELFF. CDR3 coding DNA: TGTGCTAGTGGTTTGGCCCCAATGGTCCTAGCGGGAGGGACCACCGGGGAGCTGTTTTTT.

The V call is TRBV11-2, the J call TRBJ2-1, with a possible D match to TRBD2 (5 bases). V was shortened by 6 bases and J by 2 bases, with 17 bases between the two germline ends. CDR3 length: 16 amino acids. CDR1 is SGHAT, CDR2 FQNNGV, per germline. CDR3 in DNA: TGTGCCAGCAGATCCGGGCGGCGGGCCCCCTACAATGAGCAGTTCTTC. Translating it yields CASRSGRRAPYNEQFF.

The gene calls are TRBV7-9 and TRBJ2-1, with 9 bases matching TRBD1. The CDR3 extends over 18 amino acids. V trimming: 6 bases; J trimming: 5 bases; junction bases outside the gene matches: 17. CDR1 SEHNR and CDR2 FQNEAQ come from the germline V gene (reference sequence). The CDR3 region has the DNA TGTGCCAGCAGTTTGGGGGGTTTCCGGGACAGGGTGGACAATGAGCAGTTCTTC. It codes for CASSLGGFRDRVDNEQFF.

Concerning this clone itself: Other DNA sequences in this specimen translate into the identical CDR3. The genes are TRBV5-1 and TRBJ2-7; D not certain. The CDR3 covers 13 residues. CDR1 is SGHRS and CDR2 is YFSETQ in the germline V gene. Between the trimmed V and J ends, which lost 0 bases and 3 bases, there was a span of 7 bases. CDR3 nucleotides: TGCGCCAGCAGCTTGGGCCAGGTCTACGAGCAGTACTTC. It encodes CASSLGQVYEQYF. The variable domain in full, completed from reference TRBV5-1 and TRBJ2-7, reads KAGVTQTPRYLIKTRGQQVTLSCSPISGHRSVSWYQQTPGQGLQFLFEYFSETQRNKGNFPGRFSGRQFSNSRSEMNVSTLELGDSALYLCASSLGQVYEQYFGPGTRLTVT.

The chain recombines TRBV19 with TRBJ2-3; D is possibly TRBD2 (8 bases). V was cut by 5 bases and J by 0 bases, with 15 bases left in between. The V gene's germline CDR1 is LNHDA and CDR2 SQIVND (reference sequence). The CDR3 is 16 residues long. Here the CDR3 reads CASSGTGGGSTDTQYF. The CDR3 DNA follows: TGTGCCAGTAGTGGGACGGGAGGGGGCAGCACAGATACGCAGTATTTT.

V usage is TRBV27 and J usage is TRBJ2-1; 8 nucleotides line up with TRBD2. This CDR3 is built from 18 residues. Germline CDR1 reads MNHEY; CDR2 reads SMNVEV (reference sequence). V lost 0 bases, J lost 7 bases, and 14 bases stayed unmatched. CDR3 residues: CASSLSFVYSSGGNEQFF. The CDR3 DNA follows: TGTGCCAGCAGTTTATCGTTTGTGTATTCGTCGGGAGGGAATGAGCAGTTCTTC.

This clone was seen only once. The chain carries TRBV28 and TRBJ2-3, with a possible D match to TRBD1 (6 bases). With 5 bases removed from V and 0 bases from J, the gap between germline ends came to 18 bases. This CDR3 region has 17 residues. Germline V gene data show CDR1 as MDHEN and CDR2 as SYDVKM. The CDR3 loop reads CASSGAGTLTSTDTQYF. The CDR3 DNA follows: TGTGCCAGCAGTGGCGCCGGGACACTTACTAGCACAGATACGCAGTATTTT.

Regarding this clone: Other DNA sequences in the same sample also yield this CDR3. The V call is TRBV30, the J call TRBJ2-7; D ambiguous. V lost 0 bases to trimming and J lost 4 bases, with 4 bases between them. Per the germline V gene, CDR1 is GTSNPN and CDR2 is SVGIG (reference sequence). The CDR3 runs 11 residues. The CDR3 reads CAWSVAYEQYF. The DNA of the CDR3 is TGTGCCTGGAGTGTAGCTTACGAGCAGTACTTC.

This CDR3 is CASSSLDRGEQYF. In nucleotides, the CDR3 is TGTGCCAGCAGCTCCCTGGACAGGGGCGAGCAGTACTTC. The chain is built from TRBV11-2 and TRBJ2-7, with TRBD1 identical over 9 bases. V lost 4 bases to trimming and J lost 6 bases; unmatched junction nucleotides: 4. This CDR3 has 13 amino acids. Germline CDR1 is SGHAT and CDR2 is FQNNGV.